The clone carrying this T cell receptor beta chain has a handful of counts. Its specificity is not known. This sample is drawn from a study of blood T cells in healthy people across ages. Notes on the study in general: Observed TCR beta diversity per million T cells went down as age went up. This fall followed a roughly linear course with age.

Primers used in a second PCR of roughly 6 to 11 cycles were a sample-barcoded 5' primer and a J-beta primer mix. Each cDNA molecule received a tag from a template-switch adaptor that had 12 random nucleotides. TCRdb re-called the 5' RACE reads through MiXCR, storing one row per CDR3 protein. The table lists around 600,000 distinct CDR3 sequences, under 55% of them singletons. The V gene's germline CDR1 is MGHRA and CDR2 YSYEKL. The CDR3 consists of 16 residues. With 0 bases clipped from V and 9 bases from J, the junction kept 8 bases outside the gene matches. The receptor's source is a man older than 75 in good health. Sequencing was done on a sample of blood. The rearrangement uses TRBV4-1 and TRBJ2-1; TRBD2 matches 10 bases. The CDR3 bases are TGCGCCAGCAGCCAAGATGAGCGGGGGGGCCGTCGTGAGCAGTTCTTC. Its translation: CASSQDERGGRREQFF.